This T cell receptor (beta chain) was sequenced for a study of cytomegalovirus exposure and HLA in healthy donors. The CDR3 extends over 17 amino acids. V was clipped by 2 bases and J by 3 bases; unmatched bases: 7. Germline V gene lookup returns CDR1 MNHEY and CDR2 SMNVEV (reference sequence). PCR used 60 Vbeta primers and 13 Jbeta primers. Sequenced by immunoSEQ multiplex PCR; TCRdb stores in-frame clones only, minus some. The sample has about 130,000 clones; roughly 85% are singletons. This clonotype originated in a man between 18 and 35 years old in good health and CMV-seropositive. The chain has TRBV27 and TRBJ2-2, with 9 bases aligning to TRBD1. The sequenced material came from PBMCs. The CDR3 is CASSLTHGTGYTGELFF. CDR3 nucleotide sequence: TGTGCCAGCAGTTTAACTCATGGGACAGGGTACACCGGGGAGCTGTTTTTT.